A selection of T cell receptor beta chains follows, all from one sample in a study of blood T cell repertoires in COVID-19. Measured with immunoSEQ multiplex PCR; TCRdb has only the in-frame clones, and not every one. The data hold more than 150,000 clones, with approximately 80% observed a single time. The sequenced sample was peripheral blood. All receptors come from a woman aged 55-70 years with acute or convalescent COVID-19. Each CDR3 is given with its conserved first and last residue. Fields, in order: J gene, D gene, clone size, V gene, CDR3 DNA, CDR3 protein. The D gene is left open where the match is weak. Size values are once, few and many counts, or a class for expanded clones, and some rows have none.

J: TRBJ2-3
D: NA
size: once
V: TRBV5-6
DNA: TGTGCCAGCAGCTTGGGGCTTAGCACAGATACGCAGTATTTT
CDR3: CASSLGLSTDTQYF

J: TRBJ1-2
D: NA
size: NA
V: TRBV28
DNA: TGTGCCAGCAGTATCAGCAGGGGCTACACCTTC
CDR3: CASSISRGYTF

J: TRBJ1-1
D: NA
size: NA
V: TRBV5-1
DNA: TGCGCCAGCAGTTGGGAGGCCTCCACCGAAGCTTTCTTT
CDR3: CASSWEASTEAFF

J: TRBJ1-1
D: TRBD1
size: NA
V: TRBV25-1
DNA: TGTGCCAGCAGTGCGGACAGGGGGCGGGGCACTGAAGCTTTCTTT
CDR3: CASSADRGRGTEAFF

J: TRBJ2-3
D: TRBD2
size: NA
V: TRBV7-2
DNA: TGTGCCAGCAGAATAGCGGGGGTTGGAGATACGCAGTATTTT
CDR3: CASRIAGVGDTQYF

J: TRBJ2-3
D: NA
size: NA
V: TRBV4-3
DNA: TGCGCCAGCAGCCTGGGCTTTGGCACAGATACGCAGTATTTT
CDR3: CASSLGFGTDTQYF

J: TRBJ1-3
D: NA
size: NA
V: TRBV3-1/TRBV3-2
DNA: TGTGCCAGCAGCCAAGGTATAGATGGAAACACCATATATTTT
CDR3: CASSQGIDGNTIYF

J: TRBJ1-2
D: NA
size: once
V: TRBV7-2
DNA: TGTGCCAGCAGCTTAGGGCGGGGGAGCGGCTACACCTTC
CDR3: CASSLGRGSGYTF

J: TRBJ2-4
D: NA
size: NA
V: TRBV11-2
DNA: TGTGCCAGCAGCTTAGATCGGTCTAGCCGAGCCAAAAACATTCAGTACTTC
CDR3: CASSLDRSSRAKNIQYF

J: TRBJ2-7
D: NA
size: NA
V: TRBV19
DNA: TGTGCCAGTAGTGGGACAAGCCTGGGTACCTACGAGCAGTACTTC
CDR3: CASSGTSLGTYEQYF

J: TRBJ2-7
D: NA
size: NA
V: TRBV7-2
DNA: TGTGCCAGCAGCACCCCCCGGGACATGGCCTCCTACGAGCAGTACTTC
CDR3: CASSTPRDMASYEQYF

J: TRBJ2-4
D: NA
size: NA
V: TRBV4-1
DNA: TGCGCCAGCAGCCAAACAGGGTCTGGAGGAAACATTCAGTACTTC
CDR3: CASSQTGSGGNIQYF

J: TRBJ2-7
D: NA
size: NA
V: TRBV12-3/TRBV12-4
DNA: TGTGCCAGCAGGGAGGGGGGGCCCGGCGAGCAGTACTTC
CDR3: CASREGGPGEQYF

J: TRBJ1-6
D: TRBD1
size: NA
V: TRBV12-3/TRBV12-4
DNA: TGTGCCAGCAGTATCGACAGGGGATCACCCCTCCACTTT
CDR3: CASSIDRGSPLHF

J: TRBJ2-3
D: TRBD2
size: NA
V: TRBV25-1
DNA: TGTGCCAGCAGTCCTTTGGGGGGTCGACTAGCCCACAGGGATACGCAGTATTTT
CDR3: CASSPLGGRLAHRDTQYF

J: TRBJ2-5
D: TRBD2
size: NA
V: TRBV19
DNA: TGTGCCAGTAGTAACCCTAGCGGGGGGAAGGAGACCCAGTACTTC
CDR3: CASSNPSGGKETQYF

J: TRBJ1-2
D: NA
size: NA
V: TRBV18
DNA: TGTGCCAGCTCACCGGGACAAGGGAACGCTTATGGCTACACCTTC
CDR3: CASSPGQGNAYGYTF

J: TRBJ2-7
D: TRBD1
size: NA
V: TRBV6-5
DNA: TGTGCCAGCAGCCAAGGGACAGGGACCTCCTACGAGCAGTACTTC
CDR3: CASSQGTGTSYEQYF

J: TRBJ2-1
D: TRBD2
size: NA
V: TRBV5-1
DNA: TGCGCCAGCAGTCGACTAGCGGGGGGGTCCCTAAATGAGCAGTTCTTC
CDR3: CASSRLAGGSLNEQFF

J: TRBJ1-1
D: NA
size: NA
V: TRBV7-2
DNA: TGTGCCAGCAGCTTGTGGATGGACAGGAACACTGAAGCTTTCTTT
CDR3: CASSLWMDRNTEAFF

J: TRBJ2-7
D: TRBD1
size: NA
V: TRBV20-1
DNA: TGCAGTGCTAGTGGGTCCAGGGGGCGAAGCTCCTACGAGCAGTACTTC
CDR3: CSASGSRGRSSYEQYF

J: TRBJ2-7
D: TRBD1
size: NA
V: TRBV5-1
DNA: TGCGCCAGCAGCCAGGACAGGTTCCTCTACGAGCAGTACTTC
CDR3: CASSQDRFLYEQYF

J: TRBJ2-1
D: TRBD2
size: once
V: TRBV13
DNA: TGTGCCAGCAGCTCCCGACTAGCGGGGGCGGGTAATGAGCAGTTCTTC
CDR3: CASSSRLAGAGNEQFF

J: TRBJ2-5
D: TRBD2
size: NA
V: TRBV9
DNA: TGTGCCAGCAGCGTAGCGGCTAGCGGGGGGCTTTGGACCCAGTACTTC
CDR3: CASSVAASGGLWTQYF

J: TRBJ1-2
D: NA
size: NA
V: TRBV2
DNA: TGTGCCAGCAGTGGGCCAGTGGAGTTTTATGGCTACACCTTC
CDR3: CASSGPVEFYGYTF

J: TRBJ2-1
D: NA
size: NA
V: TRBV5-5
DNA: TGTGCCAGCAGCTGGGCATGGGCCTACAATGAGCAGTTCTTC
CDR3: CASSWAWAYNEQFF

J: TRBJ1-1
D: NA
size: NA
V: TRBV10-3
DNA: TGTGCCATCAGTGATCGGGACTTAGAACTCACTGAAGCTTTCTTT
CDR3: CAISDRDLELTEAFF

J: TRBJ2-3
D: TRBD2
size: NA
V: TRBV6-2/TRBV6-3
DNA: TGTGCCAGCAGTTTCCTAGCGGGGCAACCAAAGGGGGCAGATACGCAGTATTTT
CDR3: CASSFLAGQPKGADTQYF

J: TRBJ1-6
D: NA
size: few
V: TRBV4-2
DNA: TGTGCCAGCAGCCAAGAGGACAGCTCCTATAATTCACCCCTCCACTTT
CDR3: CASSQEDSSYNSPLHF

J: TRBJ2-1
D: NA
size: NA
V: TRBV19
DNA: TGTGCCAGTAGTTTGGGAGGCGGAAAGGATGAGCAGTTCTTC
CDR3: CASSLGGGKDEQFF

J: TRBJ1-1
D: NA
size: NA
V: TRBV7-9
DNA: TGTGCCAGCAGCCCCCGGACGGGGGATCAAGCTTTCTTT
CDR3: CASSPRTGDQAFF

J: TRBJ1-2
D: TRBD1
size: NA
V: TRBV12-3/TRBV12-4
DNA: TGTGCCAGCAGTCTCACAGGGGGGGGAGGCTACACCTTC
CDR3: CASSLTGGGGYTF

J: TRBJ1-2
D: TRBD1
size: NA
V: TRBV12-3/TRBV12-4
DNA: TGTGCCAGCAGGCCGACAGGGGTCTATGGCTACACCTTC
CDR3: CASRPTGVYGYTF

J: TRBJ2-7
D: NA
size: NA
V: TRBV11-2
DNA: TGTGCCAGCAGCTTAGGGTCTATCTCCTACGAGCAGTACTTC
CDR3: CASSLGSISYEQYF

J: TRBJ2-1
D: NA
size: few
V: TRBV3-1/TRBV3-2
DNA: TGTGCCAGCAGCCCTAAAACCCAACGGTGGGGAGATGTAACCTACAATGAGCAGTTCTTC
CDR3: CASSPKTQRWGDVTYNEQFF

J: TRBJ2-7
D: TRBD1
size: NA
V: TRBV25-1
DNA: TGTGCCAGCAGTCAGACAGGGGTCTCCCACGAGCAGTACTTC
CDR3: CASSQTGVSHEQYF

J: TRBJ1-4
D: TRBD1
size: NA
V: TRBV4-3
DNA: TGCGCCAGCAGCCAAGGGGACAGTCTTAATGAAAAACTGTTTTTT
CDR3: CASSQGDSLNEKLFF

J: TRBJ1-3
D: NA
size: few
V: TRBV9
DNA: TGTGCCAGCAGCGTTCTACGCGAACCCGGGGGGGTTGGAAACACCATATATTTT
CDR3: CASSVLREPGGVGNTIYF

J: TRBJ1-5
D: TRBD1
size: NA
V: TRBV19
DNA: TGTGCCAGTCTCGACAGGGGGAAGCAGCCCCAGCATTTT
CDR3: CASLDRGKQPQHF

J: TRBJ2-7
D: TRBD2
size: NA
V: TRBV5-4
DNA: TGTGCCAGCAGCTATGGGGGAGGGAGCTCCTACGAGCAGTACTTC
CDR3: CASSYGGGSSYEQYF

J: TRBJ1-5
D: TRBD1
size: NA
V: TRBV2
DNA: TGTGCCAGCAGGGACGACAGGGGATTTAATCAGCCCCAGCATTTT
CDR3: CASRDDRGFNQPQHF

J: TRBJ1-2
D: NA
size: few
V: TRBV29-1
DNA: TGCAGCGTCTCCCAAACAACGGGTGGCTACACCTTC
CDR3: CSVSQTTGGYTF

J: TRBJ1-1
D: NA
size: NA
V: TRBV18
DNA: TGTGCCAGCTTTGTCCTTTGGGGGCTGGACACTGAAGCTTTCTTT
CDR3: CASFVLWGLDTEAFF

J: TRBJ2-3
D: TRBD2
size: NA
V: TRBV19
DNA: TGTGCCAGTAGTATCGGCGGGGGGTACACAGATACGCAGTATTTT
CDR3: CASSIGGGYTDTQYF

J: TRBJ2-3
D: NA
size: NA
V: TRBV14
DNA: TGTGCCAGCAGCTCCTGGACTGCCCGTCCCACAGATACGCAGTATTTT
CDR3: CASSSWTARPTDTQYF

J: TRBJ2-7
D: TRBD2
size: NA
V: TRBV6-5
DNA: TGTGCCAGCAGTCCAACTAGCGGACTAACCTACGAGCAGTACTTC
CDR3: CASSPTSGLTYEQYF

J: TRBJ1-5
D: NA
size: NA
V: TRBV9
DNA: TGTGCCAGCAGCGTCGGACAGCTGAATCAGCCCCAGCATTTT
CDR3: CASSVGQLNQPQHF

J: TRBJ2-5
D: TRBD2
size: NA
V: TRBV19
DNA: TGTGCCAGTAGTAACCTAGCGGGGGGCAGAGAGACCCAGTACTTC
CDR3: CASSNLAGGRETQYF